The 18 T cell receptor beta chains presented below share a single source sample, sequenced in a study of cytomegalovirus exposure and HLA in healthy donors. The PCR ran on 60 Vbeta and 13 Jbeta primers. Repertoires were generated with immunoSEQ multiplex PCR, while TCRdb's copy carries only in-frame clones and drops some. Found here are roughly 66,000 clones, roughly two thirds of them singletons; the top ten hold about 3%. Material for sequencing was PBMCs. These receptor sequences come from a woman in her forties or fifties in good health and CMV-seronegative.

This rearrangement joins TRBV29-1 to TRBJ1-2; no clear D gene. The length of the CDR3 is 10 residues. The germline CDR1 and CDR2 sequences are SQVTM and ANQGSEA. V lost 1 base to trimming and J lost 13 bases, with 10 bases between them. The CDR3 DNA is TGCAGCGTTGAAGGTGGACGGGGCACCTTC. This gives the protein CSVEGGRGTF.

This clone was detected a few times. The V call is TRBV6-4, the J call TRBJ2-1; D is perhaps TRBD1 (6 bases). The ends were cut back, 5 bases at V and 3 bases at J, with 14 bases in the middle. This CDR3 is 15 amino acids long. CDR1 is MRHNA and CDR2 is SNTAGT in the germline V gene. The CDR3 DNA is TGTGCCAGCAGTCCACAGGGTCGAAACTACAATGAGCAGTTCTTC. Protein sequence: CASSPQGRNYNEQFF.

The rearrangement joins TRBV19 to TRBJ2-3; the D is unclear. V shed 3 bases and J shed 9 bases, with 7 bases lying between them. Germline CDR1 reads LNHDA; CDR2 reads SQIVND (reference sequence). The CDR3 is made up of 11 amino acids. The CDR3 DNA follows: TGTGCCAGTAGTATGCTAGACACGCAGTATTTT. Translated, it gives CASSMLDTQYF.

This chain joins TRBV2 and TRBJ1-2; 8 bases agree with TRBD1. Germline V gene lookup returns CDR1 SNHLY and CDR2 FYNNEI. The V gene end was trimmed by 5 bases and the J gene end by 5 bases; junction bases not matched to a gene: 4. CDR3 size: 13 residues. The CDR3 region is CASSWNRGYGYTF. In DNA form, the CDR3 reads TGTGCCAGCAGTTGGAACAGGGGGTATGGCTACACCTTC.

The V gene is TRBV4-1, the J gene TRBJ1-4, with 10 bases fitting TRBD1. Unmatched junction bases numbered 2, after V lost 4 bases and J lost 3 bases. In germline, CDR1 is MGHRA, CDR2 YSYEKL. The CDR3 runs 15 residues. In nucleotides, the CDR3 is TGCGCCAGCAGCCTTGGACAGGGGGCTAATGAAAAACTGTTTTTT. Amino acids: CASSLGQGANEKLFF.

J is TRBJ1-1 and V is TRBV4-2, with 9 bases matching TRBD1. The ends lost 4 bases at V and 7 bases at J; junction bases unmatched: 13. CDR1 and CDR2 from the germline V gene are LGHNA and YNFKEQ. This CDR3 has 16 residues. In DNA, the CDR3 is TGTGCCAGCAGCCGTCCCGGGACAGGGCTGGAAAATGAAGCTTTCTTT. Translation: CASSRPGTGLENEAFF.

The chain carries TRBV5-1 and TRBJ1-2; no reliable D call. The CDR3 consists of 15 residues. In germline, CDR1 is SGHRS, CDR2 YFSETQ. Trimming pared 4 bases from V and 3 bases from J, leaving 16 bases between. The CDR3 DNA is TGCGCCAGCAGCCGGAATCCGCAGACTGACTATGGCTACACCTTC. It specifies CASSRNPQTDYGYTF.

The chain is built from TRBV28 and TRBJ2-1; 7 bases are a match to TRBD1. CDR1 is MDHEN, CDR2 SYDVKM, per germline. Unmatched junction bases numbered 9, after V lost 7 bases and J lost 0 bases. The CDR3 totals 16 residues. The CDR3 bases are TGTGCCAGCATCATACAGGGGCCCAGCTCCTACAATGAGCAGTTCTTC. As protein: CASIIQGPSSYNEQFF.

V usage is TRBV5-1 and J usage is TRBJ2-1; 11 nucleotides agree with TRBD2. CDR3 length equals 16 residues. Germline CDR1 is SGHRS and CDR2 is YFSETQ. V lost 4 bases, J lost 7 bases, and 10 bases stayed unmatched. CDR3 in DNA: TGCGCCAGCAGCCCAGCCGTACTAGCGGGAGTGAATGAGCAGTTCTTC. Translation: CASSPAVLAGVNEQFF.

J is TRBJ2-7 and V is TRBV5-4; TRBD1 matches 8 bases. This CDR3 region has 16 residues. Germline V lookup: CDR1 SGHNT, CDR2 YYREEE (reference sequence). Trimming took 4 bases from V and 6 from J; bases not matched to a gene: 15. The CDR3: CASSPLPDRARGEQYF. Written as DNA, the CDR3 is TGTGCCAGCAGCCCCCTCCCGGACAGGGCGCGGGGCGAGCAGTACTTC.

V is TRBV1 and J is TRBJ1-2. TRBV1 is given as a pseudogene. This CDR3 region has 17 residues. The CDR3 region has the DNA TGCACCAGCACGGGAGCCCCCGAGTTGGGGGCTAACTATGGCTACACCTTC. Translating gives CTSTGAPELGANYGYTF.

This clone was counted ten times or more. V usage is TRBV4-3 and J usage is TRBJ2-7; 8 positions match TRBD2. V gave up 2 bases and J gave up 3 bases; unmatched junction bases: 9. The length of the CDR3 is 16 residues. Germline V gene data show CDR1 as LGHNA and CDR2 as YSLEER. The CDR3 bases are TGCGCCAGCAGCCAAAGATTCGGGGGGGACTACTACGAGCAGTACTTC. As protein: CASSQRFGGDYYEQYF.

V is TRBV6-6 and J is TRBJ2-5; TRBD2 agrees at 7 bases. The CDR3 totals 13 residues. V gave up 1 base and J gave up 9 bases; unmatched junction bases: 5. Per germline, CDR1 MNHNY and CDR2 SVGAGI (reference sequence). The DNA of the CDR3 is TGTGCCAGCAGTTACTATCGGGGGGAGGCCCAGTACTTC. It is translated as CASSYYRGEAQYF.

The rearrangement uses TRBV18 and TRBJ2-5; 7 nucleotides match TRBD1. The tail of the sequence fits TRBJ2-7 better, so the J call may be wrong. CDR3 size: 13 residues. The germline CDR1 and CDR2 sequences are KGHSH and LQKENI. CDR3 loop: CASSPRTGTEQYF. The CDR3 region has the DNA TGTGCCAGCTCTCCCCGGACAGGAACCGAGCAGTACTTC.

V usage is TRBV5-1 and J usage is TRBJ2-4, with 7 bases that match TRBD1. Trimming took 3 bases from V and 6 from J; bases not matched to a gene: 6. The CDR3 consists of 14 residues. Germline-derived CDR1 and CDR2 are SGHRS and YFSETQ. The CDR3 reads CASSSQGQTNIQYF. CDR3 nucleotides: TGCGCCAGCAGCTCCCAGGGACAGACAAACATTCAGTACTTC.

This clone was detected once. The CDR3: CASSRGGQGAWETQYF. Written as DNA, the CDR3 is TGTGCCAGCAGCCGCGGCGGACAGGGGGCGTGGGAGACCCAGTACTTC. V gene TRBV5-4 combines with J gene TRBJ2-5; 11 bases fit TRBD1. Per the germline V gene, CDR1 is SGHNT and CDR2 is YYREEE (reference sequence). V shed 4 bases and J 5 bases; nucleotides not matched to a gene: 10. This CDR3 region has 16 residues.

This chain uses TRBV12-2 with TRBJ2-7; the table gives TRBD2 as D, unverified against the DNA. TRBV12-2 is a known pseudogene. CDR3 length: 15 amino acids. The CDR3 DNA sequence: TGTGCAAGTCGCTTAGCGCGGGCGGTAGACTACGAGCAGTACTTC. This encodes CASRLARAVDYEQYF.

The chain links TRBV15 to TRBJ2-5, with 8 bases fitting TRBD1. Germline assignment: CDR1 LNHNV and CDR2 YYDKDF (reference sequence). This CDR3 region has 15 residues. Trimming at V came to 3 bases and at J to 6 bases, leaving 9 bases not matched to a gene. The CDR3 sequence is CATSSGDGQGQTQYF. CDR3 in DNA: TGTGCCACCAGCAGCGGGGACGGACAGGGCCAGACCCAGTACTTC.